The 19 T cell receptor beta chains listed next were all sequenced from one sample in a study of T cell responses to AZD1222 COVID-19 vaccine. Sequenced by immunoSEQ multiplex PCR; TCRdb stores in-frame clones only, minus some. The data show around 150,000 clones, about 91% seen once. Sequences were derived from peripheral blood, sampled 28 days after the second AZD1222 dose. Every receptor here comes from an adult who received the AZD1222 COVID-19 vaccine.

The V call is TRBV2, the J call TRBJ2-4, with D perhaps matching TRBD2 (7 bases). V lost 10 bases and J lost 5, with 15 bases in between. CDR1 and CDR2 from the germline V gene are SNHLY and FYNNEI. The CDR3 contains 13 residues. The CDR3, as DNA: TGTGCCACGTCGAGGGGGGGAGAAAACATTCAGTACTTC. As protein: CATSRGGENIQYF.

The chain couples TRBV5-1 to TRBJ1-4, with 8 positions matching TRBD1. The V and J ends lost 4 bases and 10 bases, in that order; junction bases with no gene match: 9. CDR3 size: 14 residues. Per germline, CDR1 SGHRS and CDR2 YFSETQ. CDR3 sequence reads: CASSLRQGRGKLFF. Written as DNA, the CDR3 is TGCGCCAGCAGCCTTCGACAGGGGAGGGGAAAACTGTTTTTT.

The chain carries TRBV12-3 or TRBV12-4 and TRBJ1-2, with no clear D. V was clipped by 4 bases and J by 4 bases, with 10 bases between them. The CDR3 contains 13 residues. The CDR3, as DNA: TGTGCCAGCAGTTCTAGGTCCCCCTATGGCTACACCTTC. As protein: CASSSRSPYGYTF.

V usage is TRBV5-8 and J usage is TRBJ1-5, with 7 bases identical to TRBD1. The trim removed 4 bases at V and 9 bases at J, leaving 10 bases unmatched. There are 14 residues in the CDR3. Germline values: CDR1 SGHTS, CDR2 YDEGEE. The chain's CDR3 is CASSEDRAGMPQHF. The CDR3 DNA follows: TGTGCCAGCAGCGAAGACAGGGCGGGTATGCCCCAGCATTTT.

This chain joins TRBV19 and TRBJ1-1; possibly TRBD1 for D (5 bases). This CDR3 is 18 amino acids long. Germline V gives CDR1 LNHDA, CDR2 SQIVND (reference sequence). V was clipped by 8 bases and J by 0 bases, with 25 bases between them. CDR3 in DNA: TGTGCCAGTTCAGAGGGAGGTGGGACGTACATTATGAACACTGAAGCTTTCTTT. It yields the protein CASSEGGGTYIMNTEAFF.

This clone was detected only a few times. The V gene is TRBV5-6, the J gene TRBJ1-1, with D possibly matching TRBD1 (5 bases). Germline CDR1 reads SGHDT; CDR2 reads YYEEEE. Trimming left V 6 bases short and J 3 bases short, with 24 bases between. The CDR3 consists of 17 residues. CDR3 sequence reads: CASTYRRGRIYDTEAFF. The CDR3 DNA follows: TGTGCCAGCACCTACAGACGGGGGAGGATTTATGACACTGAAGCTTTCTTT.

V usage is TRBV3-1 (or the pseudogene TRBV3-2) and J usage is TRBJ1-2; 8 nucleotides match TRBD1. J gave up 0 bases and V 3 bases, and 3 bases lay outside the gene matches. CDR3 size: 15 residues. Per germline, CDR1 LGHDT and CDR2 YNNKEL (reference sequence). In DNA form, the CDR3 reads TGTGCCAGCAGCCAGGACAGGGTAGCTAACTATGGCTACACCTTC. This encodes CASSQDRVANYGYTF.

J is TRBJ2-1 and V is TRBV5-8, with TRBD2 matching over 12 bases. With V trimmed by 5 bases and J by 10 bases, 10 bases remained unmatched. Per the germline V gene, CDR1 is SGHTS and CDR2 is YDEGEE. The CDR3 has 15 amino acids. For the CDR3, the DNA is TGTGCCAGCAGACGAGGACTAGCGGGGCTACCCGAGCAGTTCTTC. As protein: CASRRGLAGLPEQFF.

This chain joins TRBV6-2 or TRBV6-3 and TRBJ1-6; D gene uncertain. The V end lost 6 bases, the J end lost 3 bases, and 12 bases lay between the germline ends. The CDR3 has 15 amino acids. Germline CDR1 is MNHEY and CDR2 is SVGEGT. The CDR3: CASSPEGGYNSPLHF. Here the CDR3 DNA reads TGTGCCAGCAGCCCAGAGGGAGGCTATAATTCACCCCTCCACTTT.

The CDR3 sequence is CASRVDREADLSYEQYF. CDR3 coding DNA: TGTGCCAGCAGAGTGGACAGGGAGGCAGACCTCTCCTACGAGCAGTACTTC. The genes are TRBV21-1 and TRBJ2-7; the D call TRBD1 from the table was never checked on the DNA. TRBV21-1 is labeled a pseudogene. This CDR3 has 17 residues.

V usage is TRBV4-1 and J usage is TRBJ1-4; a weak D match, TRBD1 (6 bases). The CDR3 totals 14 residues. Germline CDR1 is MGHRA and CDR2 is YSYEKL. The V and J ends lost 4 bases and 7 bases respectively, with 13 bases between them. The CDR3 DNA sequence: TGCGCCAGCAGCCTCACAGGGTTGGGTGAAAAACTGTTTTTT. This translates into CASSLTGLGEKLFF.

Concerning this clone: The sample has other DNA sequences that encode this CDR3 too. J is TRBJ1-2 and V is TRBV29-1; D is uncertain. The CDR3 consists of 12 residues. Germline CDR1 reads SQVTM; CDR2 reads ANQGSEA. The V end lost 4 bases, the J end lost 2 bases, and 8 bases lay between the germline ends. The CDR3 reads CSVGDKNYGYTF. CDR3 nucleotide sequence: TGCAGCGTTGGCGACAAAAACTATGGCTACACCTTC.

The rearrangement links TRBV27 to TRBJ2-7, with TRBD2 matching over 14 bases. Germline V gene data show CDR1 as MNHEY and CDR2 as SMNVEV (reference sequence). The CDR3 covers 13 residues. Losses at the gene ends were 7 bases for V and 9 bases for J; bases not matched to a gene: 5. The CDR3 reads CASTSGTSGRQYF. The CDR3 DNA is TGTGCCAGCACCTCGGGGACTAGCGGGAGGCAGTACTTC.

This rearrangement joins TRBV5-1 to TRBJ2-7, with 7 nucleotides matching TRBD2. Trimming removed 4 bases from V and 0 bases from J; junction bases left unmatched: 22. The CDR3 has 20 amino acids. Germline assignment: CDR1 SGHRS and CDR2 YFSETQ. The CDR3 loop is CASSLGAPLRDKRGSYEQYF. The DNA of the CDR3 is TGCGCCAGCAGCCTTGGGGCCCCCCTGAGGGATAAGCGGGGCTCCTACGAGCAGTACTTC.

This rearrangement joins TRBV5-1 to TRBJ1-1; a possible D gene is TRBD1 (6 bases). CDR3 size: 14 residues. Germline V CDR1 and CDR2: SGHRS, YFSETQ. Trimming pared 1 base from V and 5 bases from J, leaving 12 bases between. In DNA form, the CDR3 reads TGCGCCAGCAGCTTGACAGGGAGGGGGACTGAAGCTTTCTTT. Its translation is CASSLTGRGTEAFF.

The gene calls are TRBV7-8 and TRBJ1-1; perhaps TRBD1 as D (5 bases). The CDR3 is made up of 14 amino acids. Germline CDR1 and CDR2: SGHVS and FQNEAQ. The V and J ends lost 3 bases and 1 base respectively, with 9 bases between them. In DNA, the CDR3 is TGTGCCAGCAGCTTCAGACAGTCGAACACTGAAGCTTTCTTT. This translates into CASSFRQSNTEAFF.

V and J are TRBV7-8 and TRBJ1-1; 7 positions match TRBD1. Germline trimming cut 2 bases from V and 3 bases from J; bases unmatched to any gene: 6. Germline V gene lookup returns CDR1 SGHVS and CDR2 FQNEAQ. The CDR3 length is 15 residues. The CDR3 coding sequence is TGTGCCAGCAGCTTACGACAGGGTGGGGACACTGAAGCTTTCTTT. Its protein product is CASSLRQGGDTEAFF.

The chain joins TRBV15 to TRBJ2-7; D uncertain. Germline assignment: CDR1 LNHNV and CDR2 YYDKDF (reference sequence). This CDR3 contains 11 residues. Trimming shortened V by 3 bases and J by 9 bases, and 9 bases separated the two germline ends. CDR3 loop: CATSSGVGQYF. The CDR3 DNA reads as TGTGCCACCAGCAGCGGAGTGGGGCAGTACTTC.

This rearrangement joins TRBV6-5 to TRBJ1-3; no firm D call. This CDR3 has 15 amino acids. Trimming cost V 5 bases and J 3 bases, with 14 bases left between them. Germline V gene lookup returns CDR1 MNHEY and CDR2 SVGAGI. The CDR3 nucleotides read TGTGCCAGCAGTCGCGAAGGGAGAAATGGAAACACCATATATTTT. Its translation: CASSREGRNGNTIYF.